The rows below give T cell receptor beta chains drawn from one sample of a study of sequential checkpoint blockade in melanoma. Measured with immunoSEQ multiplex PCR; TCRdb has only the in-frame clones, and not every one. The table shows 35,000 to 50,000 clones, with 86% occurring only once. The specimen comprised CD8+ T cells sorted from blood (inferred from file names), sampled from a patient given nivolumab and ipilimumab in sequence. Receptor source: a human donor with melanoma. CDR3s include the opening cysteine and the closing phenylalanine or tryptophan. Each record gives: J gene, clone size, D gene, V gene, CDR3 DNA, CDR3 protein. A D gene is named only where the DNA matches it firmly. Clone size is stated in some rows and not others, as once, few, many or a class when expanded.

TRBJ1-1 NA NA TRBV7-6 TGTGCCAGCAGCCCCCGGGGTAACACTGAAGCTTTCTTT CASSPRGNTEAFF
TRBJ1-5 NA NA TRBV2 TGTGCCAGCAGTGGTTTCCAGGGGATTTTGAGCAATCAGCCCCAGCATTTT CASSGFQGILSNQPQHF
TRBJ2-7 NA TRBD1 TRBV28 TGTGCCAGCAGTGACGCCCGGGACAGATTCTACGAGCAGTACTTC CASSDARDRFYEQYF
TRBJ1-1 once NA TRBV19 TGTGCCAGTAGTTTGGGGGGGTTCACTGAAGCTTTCTTT CASSLGGFTEAFF
TRBJ2-1 once NA TRBV5-8 TGTGCCAGCAGCTTGCCCGGGATTTCCTACAATGAGCAGTTCTTC CASSLPGISYNEQFF
TRBJ2-5 NA NA TRBV9 TGTGCCAGCAGCGTCTCCGGTGAGACCCAGTACTTC CASSVSGETQYF
TRBJ2-1 NA TRBD1 TRBV5-1 TGCGCCAGCAGCCTCCGGCCGAGACAGGGTCCCAACAATGAGCAGTTCTTC CASSLRPRQGPNNEQFF
TRBJ2-2 NA TRBD2 TRBV14 TGTGCCAGCAGCAGGCTAGCGGAATACACCGGGGAGCTGTTTTTT CASSRLAEYTGELFF
TRBJ2-1 NA TRBD2 TRBV6-5 TGTGCCAGCAGGACTAGCGGTTACAATGAGCAGTTCTTC CASRTSGYNEQFF
TRBJ2-1 NA NA TRBV6-5 TGTGCCAGCAGTCTAGGATTCGGGGTTGACAATGAGCAGTTCTTC CASSLGFGVDNEQFF
TRBJ2-1 NA TRBD2 TRBV9 TGTGCCAGCAGCGCGAGGACTAGCGGGAGCCGTTACAATGAGCAGTTCTTC CASSARTSGSRYNEQFF
TRBJ2-1 NA NA TRBV5-6 TGTGCCAGCAGCTTGGCAATTCCCAATGAGCAGTTCTTC CASSLAIPNEQFF
TRBJ2-1 NA NA TRBV21-1 TGTGCCAGCAGCAAAGCGCACAGCGGGGCGTACAATGAGCAGTTCTTC CASSKAHSGAYNEQFF
TRBJ1-2 NA NA TRBV27 TGTGCCAGCAGTTTAGGAGGGGTTCATGGCTACACCTTC CASSLGGVHGYTF
TRBJ1-1 NA TRBD1 TRBV6-1 TGTGCCAGCAGTGAGGTACAGGGGACTGAAGCTTTCTTT CASSEVQGTEAFF